This TCR beta chain was found in a study of blood T cells in healthy people across ages. Study-level findings and limits: In older individuals, TCR beta diversity per million T cells was lower, falling roughly linearly with age.

Each donor's blood draw was roughly 9.8 milliliters of peripheral blood. Isolated PBMCs totaled at least 6 million in each sample. The authors ran a second PCR of roughly 6 to 11 cycles using a sample-barcoded 5' primer and a J-beta primer mix. All samples gave at least 3 million CDR3-containing paired-end reads. TCRdb called the 5' RACE reads again in MiXCR, with one record for every CDR3 protein. Here the sample spans roughly 930,000 distinct CDR3 sequences, around 48% being singletons. With 0 bases clipped from V and 5 bases from J, the junction kept 12 bases outside the gene matches. The V gene's germline CDR1 is DFQATT and CDR2 SNEGSKA (reference sequence). This CDR3 contains 16 residues. This clonotype was observed a few times. The target antigen is unknown.

Source material: blood. The receptor was isolated from a man aged 25 to 45 in good health. This chain joins TRBV20-1 and TRBJ2-7, with 8 bases that match TRBD1. CDR3 in amino acids: CSARDYQGAARDEQYF. CDR3 in DNA: TGCAGTGCTAGAGATTACCAGGGGGCGGCCCGAGACGAGCAGTACTTC.